This paragraph reports one T cell receptor beta chain. This clone's antigen is unknown. No much larger clonotype is one base removed from it; base qualities were not supplied. CDR1 and CDR2 are read off the germline V gene as MGHRA and YSYEKL. The CDR3 starts with the cysteine, ends with the phenylalanine, and has 16 residues. CDR3 DNA is the only sequence kept; it has 48 bases, read in frame from the first base. V was cut back by 0 bases and J by 1 base, leaving a gap of 12 bases between them. The sample belongs to a study of T cell responses to AZD1222 COVID-19 vaccine (dated by TCRdb to about 2021). Background on the whole study: A total of 233 trial participants underwent TCR sequencing, of whom nearly 210 had received two doses of AZD1222 and around 25 had received two doses of the MenACWY control vaccine. Enrollment into the trials was organized by age into subgroups of 18-55, 56-69 and 70-plus years, and those subgroups contained around 150, 28 and 57 TCR-sequenced participants, respectively.

Sample time point, as interpreted from the label and publication: about 28 days (+/-7) after the second vaccine dose. AZD1222 recipients given second doses at about 4 weeks or at about 12 weeks were pooled, since spike-specific TCR depth and breadth were not found to differ between the two schedules. Vaccinee samples came from UK trials COV001 and COV002, including a single-blind randomized controlled phase 2/3 trial of AZD1222 (ChAdOx1 nCoV-19) in healthy adults. For TCRbeta chain sequencing, PBMC samples from trial participants were taken at day 0 and at day 28 after the second dose. Study-wide findings and limitations: The whole spike protein was spanned by vaccine-associated CD4 TCRs, and dominant responses were seen in regions 160-218 and 743-854. Only six or seven AZD1222 recipients were SARS-CoV-2 seropositive at baseline, limiting conclusions about previously exposed vaccinees. Because no day 14 peak-response samples were available, repertoires were characterized only after the peak T cell response. In the small 56-69-year group, the increase in depth fell short of significance, most likely because of low power. After two AZD1222 doses, both the breadth and the depth of spike-specific TCRs were significantly higher than at day 0 and than in MenACWY recipients. Most participants were white British and females outnumbered males, and the authors suggested that clonal diversity may have been underestimated. Nearly half of unique spike-specific TCRs reportedly recognized epitopes outside regions mutated in the B.1.351 and B.1.1.7 variants.

The CDR3 regions of human TCRbeta chains were subjected to immunosequencing. Turning to the authors' computational methods: Repertoire TCRs were matched against a reference library of SARS-CoV-2-specific TCRs generated with the MIRA antigen-specificity platform. Breadth meant the fraction of unique TCRs that were SARS-CoV-2-associated, whereas depth meant the fraction of total T cells that were SARS-CoV-2-associated. Using the MIRA data, each spike-specific TCR was assigned both to the spike region to which the TCR was reactive and to a CD4 or CD8 class. Log10-transformed breadth and depth values were compared by one-way ANOVA with Sidak's multiple comparisons tests. The table was pulled from immuneACCESS by TCRdb, which kept in-frame rearrangements only. Such tables lose some clones; where checked, under half of the loss comes from unresolved V genes, and the rest has no known cause. V and J calls and clone size come straight from that table; D and trimming were deduced from the DNA. The sample table contains 65,000 to 95,000 clones; only one count was recorded for 80% to 90% of them. The biggest ten clones account for more than 9% of the sample.

The rearrangement joined TRBV4-1 to TRBJ2-5; D gene: possibly TRBD2, on 7 matching bases. Source: peripheral blood, taken 28 days after the second AZD1222 dose. This receptor was obtained from an adult who received the AZD1222 COVID-19 vaccine. The DNA is as follows: TGCGCCAGCAGCCAAGAGCGGGGGCCGATCCAAGAGACCCAGTACTTC. Its protein reads: CASSQERGPIQETQYF.